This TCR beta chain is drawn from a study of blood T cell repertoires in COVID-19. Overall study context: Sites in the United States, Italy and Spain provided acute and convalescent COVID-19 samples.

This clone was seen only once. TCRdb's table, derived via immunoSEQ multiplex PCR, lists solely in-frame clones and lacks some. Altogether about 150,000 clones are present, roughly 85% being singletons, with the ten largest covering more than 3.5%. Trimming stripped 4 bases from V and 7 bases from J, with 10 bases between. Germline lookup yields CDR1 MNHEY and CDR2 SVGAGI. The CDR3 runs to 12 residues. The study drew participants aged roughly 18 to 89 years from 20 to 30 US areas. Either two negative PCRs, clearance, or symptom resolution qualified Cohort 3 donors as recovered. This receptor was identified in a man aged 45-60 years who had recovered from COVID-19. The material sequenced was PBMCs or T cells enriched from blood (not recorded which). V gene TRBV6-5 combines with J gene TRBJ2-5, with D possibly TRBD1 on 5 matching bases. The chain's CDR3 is CASSSIQGTQYF. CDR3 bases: TGTGCCAGCAGTTCCATCCAGGGGACCCAGTACTTC.